The 16 T cell receptor beta chains reported below all come from one sample, sequenced in a study of T cell clonotyping in hematopoietic cell transplantation. The assay was immunoSEQ multiplex PCR, and TCRdb's table has in-frame clones only and misses some. The data show several thousand clones, 60% to 80% seen once. The sample was peripheral blood mononuclear cells, taken 180 days after allogeneic stem cell transplant. The receptors were gathered from a female patient aged 45-60 years who had an allogeneic stem cell transplant from a related donor, so the T cells may come from the graft donor. Some clones in this sample may be carry-over from other donors' samples.

The chain is built from TRBV4-3 and TRBJ1-2; 8 bases fit TRBD1. CDR3 length: 16 amino acids. V lost 0 bases and J lost 4; bases outside the gene matches: 7. In germline, CDR1 is LGHNA, CDR2 YSLEER. In DNA form, the CDR3 reads TGCGCCAGCAGCCAAGATCGCAGGGGGCGAGGCTATGGCTACACCTTC. It yields the protein CASSQDRRGRGYGYTF.

The gene calls are TRBV11-3 and TRBJ2-7; D is uncertain. V lost 2 bases, J lost 0 bases, and 5 bases lay in between. The CDR3 runs to 13 residues. Per germline, CDR1 SGHNT and CDR2 YENEEA. CDR3 DNA: TGTGCCAGCAGCTTAACAGCCTCCTACGAGCAGTACTTC. It yields the protein CASSLTASYEQYF.

The rearrangement uses TRBV4-3 and TRBJ2-1, with D unresolved. Trimming pared 0 bases from V and 6 bases from J, leaving 6 bases between. The CDR3 is made up of 13 amino acids. In germline, CDR1 is LGHNA, CDR2 YSLEER. The CDR3 nucleotides are TGCGCCAGCAGCCAAGAGGTCACCAATGAGCAGTTCTTC. Translated: CASSQEVTNEQFF.

V gene TRBV7-2 combines with J gene TRBJ1-5; tentative D call: TRBD1 (6 bases). Per the germline V gene, CDR1 is SGHTA and CDR2 is FQGNSA. The CDR3 covers 13 residues. Trimming left V 5 bases short and J 3 bases short, with 8 bases between. CDR3 sequence: CASSDRNNQPQHF. The CDR3 DNA reads as TGTGCCAGCAGCGACAGGAACAATCAGCCCCAGCATTTT.

The CDR3 nucleotides are TGTGCCAGCAGTTCCCCTGACAGGGGTCATCAGCCCCAGCATTTT. As protein: CASSSPDRGHQPQHF. V is TRBV28 and J is TRBJ1-5; the match to TRBD1 covers 8 bases. The germline V gene has CDR1 MDHEN and CDR2 SYDVKM. There are 15 residues in the CDR3. The V and J ends lost 4 bases and 5 bases, in that order; junction bases with no gene match: 7.

This clone was seen only a few times. V gene TRBV18 combines with J gene TRBJ2-2; a weak D match, TRBD2 (6 bases). V was pared by 3 bases and J by 3 bases, with 17 bases between. Germline CDR1 reads KGHSH; CDR2 reads LQKENI. This CDR3 is 17 amino acids long. The CDR3 protein is CASSPQQWRDYTGELFF. The CDR3 coding sequence is TGTGCCAGCTCACCTCAACAATGGCGGGATTACACCGGGGAGCTGTTTTTT.

V gene TRBV6-7 combines with J gene TRBJ1-5, with D tentatively TRBD1 (6 bases). TRBV6-7 is filed as an ORF, its function uncertain. This CDR3 spans 16 amino acids. Trimming removed 0 bases at V and 5 bases at J, with 14 bases between. The CDR3 bases are TGTGCCAGCAGTTACTCGAACACAGGGATAGATCAGCCCCAGCATTTT. Translating gives CASSYSNTGIDQPQHF.

J is TRBJ2-2 and V is TRBV27; no reliable D call. CDR3 length equals 16 residues. Per the germline V gene, CDR1 is MNHEY and CDR2 is SMNVEV (reference sequence). Trimming removed 5 bases from V and 0 bases from J, with 13 bases in between. This chain's CDR3 is CASSDHGYTNTGELFF. CDR3 bases: TGTGCCAGCAGTGACCACGGCTACACGAACACCGGGGAGCTGTTTTTT.

This clone turned up a few times. The chain recombines TRBV25-1 with TRBJ2-3, with D uncertain. The CDR3 is made up of 12 amino acids. Germline lookup yields CDR1 MGHDK and CDR2 SYGVNS. The V end was cut by 5 bases, the J end by 1 base, with 4 bases between. The CDR3 sequence is CASSRGTDTQYF. The CDR3 coding sequence is TGTGCCAGCAGTAGGGGCACAGATACGCAGTATTTT.

V is TRBV2 and J is TRBJ2-1, with 8 bases aligning to TRBD2. The CDR3 contains 17 residues. From germline, CDR1 is SNHLY and CDR2 FYNNEI. After removal of 0 bases from V and 5 bases from J, the junction contained 9 bases not matched to a gene. CDR3 bases: TGTGCCAGCAGTGAAGCGCCCGCGCTAGCGGGCAACAATGAGCAGTTCTTC. Its protein product is CASSEAPALAGNNEQFF.

The chain uses TRBV4-1 and TRBJ1-4; D is undetermined. This CDR3 comprises 16 residues. Germline V gene lookup returns CDR1 MGHRA and CDR2 YSYEKL. V lost 2 bases, J lost 0 bases, and 10 bases lay in between. DNA of the CDR3: TGCGCCAGCAGCCAACGGGAGGGTGCAACTAATGAAAAACTGTTTTTT. It specifies CASSQREGATNEKLFF.

V is TRBV28 and J is TRBJ1-5; perhaps TRBD1 as D (6 bases). CDR1 and CDR2 from the germline V gene are MDHEN and SYDVKM. This CDR3 spans 14 amino acids. Trimming took off 6 bases at V and 3 bases at J, with 12 bases between the two ends. Here the CDR3 reads CASSSGAINQPQHF. Here the CDR3 DNA reads TGTGCCAGCAGCTCAGGGGCGATCAATCAGCCCCAGCATTTT.

This chain links TRBV7-9 with TRBJ1-1; D is uncertain. Germline V gene data show CDR1 as SEHNR and CDR2 as FQNEAQ (reference sequence). The germline V and J ends were trimmed by 6 bases and 0 bases, with 11 bases remaining between them. The CDR3 runs to 14 residues. In nucleotides, the CDR3 is TGTGCCAGCAGTTCGACGGCGATGAACACTGAAGCTTTCTTT. Amino acid sequence: CASSSTAMNTEAFF. Full variable domain (rest looked up from reference TRBV7-9 and TRBJ1-1): DTGVSQNPRHKITKRGQNVTFRCDPISEHNRLYWYRQTLGQGPEFLTYFQNEAQLEKSRLLSDRFSAERPKGSFSTLEIQRTEQGDSAMYLCASSSTAMNTEAFFGQGTRLTVV.

This chain links TRBV6-5 with TRBJ1-1; D ambiguous. The CDR3 spans 11 residues. The germline V gene has CDR1 MNHEY and CDR2 SVGAGI. The V end lost 1 base, the J end lost 12 bases, and 9 bases lay between the germline ends. The CDR3: CASSYFKETFF. The CDR3, as DNA: TGTGCCAGCAGTTACTTTAAGGAAACTTTCTTT.

This clone was detected once. CDR3 sequence (DNA): TGTGCCAGCAGTTACTCGAAGGGGCACCACAATCAGCCCCAGCATTTT. It yields the protein CASSYSKGHHNQPQHF. The rearrangement links TRBV6-6 to TRBJ1-5; perhaps TRBD1 as D (5 bases). Trimming pared 0 bases from V and 3 bases from J, leaving 12 bases between. The CDR3 consists of 16 residues. Germline lookup yields CDR1 MNHNY and CDR2 SVGAGI (reference sequence).

The V and J genes are TRBV5-1 and TRBJ2-7, with 8 nucleotides matching TRBD1. This CDR3 region has 15 residues. Losses at the gene ends were 5 bases for V and 0 bases for J; bases not matched to a gene: 7. Germline V gives CDR1 SGHRS, CDR2 YFSETQ. This chain's CDR3 is CASRAPTGASYEQYF. The CDR3 DNA reads TGCGCCAGCAGAGCGCCGACAGGGGCCTCCTACGAGCAGTACTTC.